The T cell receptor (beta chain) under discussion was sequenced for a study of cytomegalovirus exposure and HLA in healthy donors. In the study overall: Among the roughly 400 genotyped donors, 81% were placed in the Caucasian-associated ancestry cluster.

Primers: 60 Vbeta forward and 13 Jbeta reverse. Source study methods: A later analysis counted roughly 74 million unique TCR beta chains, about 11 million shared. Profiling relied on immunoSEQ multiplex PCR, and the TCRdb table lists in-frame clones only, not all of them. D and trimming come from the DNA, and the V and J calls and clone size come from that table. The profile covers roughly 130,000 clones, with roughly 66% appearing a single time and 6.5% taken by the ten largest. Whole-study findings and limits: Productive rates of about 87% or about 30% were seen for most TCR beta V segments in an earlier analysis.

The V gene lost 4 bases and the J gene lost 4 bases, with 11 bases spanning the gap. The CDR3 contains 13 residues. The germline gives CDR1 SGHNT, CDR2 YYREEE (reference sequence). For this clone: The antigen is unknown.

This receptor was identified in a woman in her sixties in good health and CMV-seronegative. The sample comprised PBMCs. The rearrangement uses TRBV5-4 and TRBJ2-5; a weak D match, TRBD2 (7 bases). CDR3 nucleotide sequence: TGTGCCAGCAGCCTCGCGGGGGCAGAGACCCAGTACTTC. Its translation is CASSLAGAETQYF.